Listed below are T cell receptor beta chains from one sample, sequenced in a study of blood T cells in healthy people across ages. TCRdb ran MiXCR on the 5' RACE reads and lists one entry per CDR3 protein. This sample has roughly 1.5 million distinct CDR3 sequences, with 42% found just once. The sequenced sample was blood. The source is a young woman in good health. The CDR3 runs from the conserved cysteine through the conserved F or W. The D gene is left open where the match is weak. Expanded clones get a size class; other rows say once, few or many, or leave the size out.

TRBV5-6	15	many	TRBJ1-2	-	CASSPDVAGNYGYTF	TGTGCCAGCAGCCCTGACGTGGCGGGGAACTATGGCTACACCTTC
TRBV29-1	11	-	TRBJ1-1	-	CSASTVGWAFF	TGCAGCGCTTCGACAGTCGGGTGGGCTTTCTTT
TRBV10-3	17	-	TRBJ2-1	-	CAISESTGGSSYNGQFF	TGTGCCATCAGTGAGTCGACGGGGGGCAGCTCCTACAATGGGCAGTTCTTC
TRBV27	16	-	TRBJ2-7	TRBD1	CASSLSGTGTSYEQYF	TGTGCCAGCAGTTTATCGGGGACAGGCACCTCCTACGAGCAGTACTTC
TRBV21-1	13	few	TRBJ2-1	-	CASGFTGYDEQFF	TGTGCCAGCGGATTTACAGGCTACGATGAGCAGTTCTTC
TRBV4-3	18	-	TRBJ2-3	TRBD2	CASSLGTSGTTSTATQYF	TGCGCCAGCAGCCTCGGGACTAGCGGGACTACAAGCACAGCTACGCAGTATTTT
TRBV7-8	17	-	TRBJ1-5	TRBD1	CASSLISWSGGDQPQHF	TGTGCCAGCAGCTTAATCAGTTGGTCAGGGGGAGATCAGCCCCAGCATTTT
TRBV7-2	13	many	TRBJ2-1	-	CASSYGRNNEQFF	TGTGCCAGCAGCTACGGACGGAACAATGAGCAGTTCTTC
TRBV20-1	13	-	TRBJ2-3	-	CSAKGHPPDTQYF	TGCAGTGCTAAGGGACACCCTCCAGATACGCAGTATTTT
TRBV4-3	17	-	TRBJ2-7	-	CASSQRPGRMSSYEQYF	TGCGCCAGCAGCCAACGCCCGGGACGGATGAGCTCCTACGAGCAGTACTTC
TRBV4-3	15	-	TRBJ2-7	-	CASSQRTDFSYEQYF	TGCGCCAGCAGCCAACGGACAGATTTTTCCTACGAGCAGTACTTC
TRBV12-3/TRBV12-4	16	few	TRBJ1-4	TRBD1	CASSGDRGATNEKLFF	TGTGCCAGCAGTGGGGACAGGGGTGCAACTAATGAAAAACTGTTTTTT
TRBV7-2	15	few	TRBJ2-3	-	CASSFNPYGTDTQYF	TGTGCCAGCAGCTTCAATCCCTACGGCACAGATACGCAGTATTTT
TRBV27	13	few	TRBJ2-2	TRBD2	CASSLRGAGELFF	TGTGCCAGCAGCTTACGGGGGGCCGGGGAGCTGTTTTTT
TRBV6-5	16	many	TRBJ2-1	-	CASSYHLARSYNEQFF	TGTGCCAGCAGTTACCACCTAGCGCGCTCCTACAATGAGCAGTTCTTC
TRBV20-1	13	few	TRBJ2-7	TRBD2	CSAALAEHYEQYF	TGCAGTGCGGCACTAGCGGAGCACTACGAGCAGTACTTC
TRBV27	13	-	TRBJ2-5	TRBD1	CASRSTGLETQYF	TGTGCCAGCAGGTCGACAGGGTTGGAGACCCAGTACTTC
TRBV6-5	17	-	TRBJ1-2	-	CASSYSKGRSPDYGYTF	TGTGCCAGCAGTTACTCGAAGGGCAGGTCGCCGGATTATGGCTACACCTTC
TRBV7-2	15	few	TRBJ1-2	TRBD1	CASSYNVQGRNRYTF	TGTGCCAGCAGCTACAACGTACAGGGGCGTAATCGCTACACCTTC
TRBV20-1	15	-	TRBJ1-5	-	CSARARWGLNQPQHF	TGCAGTGCTAGAGCCCGGTGGGGGCTCAATCAGCCCCAGCATTTT
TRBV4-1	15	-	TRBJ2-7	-	CASSQTDGVGYEQYF	TGCGCCAGCAGCCAAACTGATGGGGTAGGCTACGAGCAGTACTTC
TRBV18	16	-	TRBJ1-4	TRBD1	CASSPPNYRQGEKLFF	TGTGCCAGCTCACCACCAAATTATAGACAGGGTGAAAAACTGTTTTTT
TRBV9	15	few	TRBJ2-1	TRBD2	CASSAGTSPYNEQFF	TGTGCCAGCAGCGCCGGGACTAGCCCCTACAATGAGCAGTTCTTC
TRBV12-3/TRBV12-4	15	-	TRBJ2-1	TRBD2	CASSFIVGLGNEQFF	TGTGCCAGCAGTTTCATAGTGGGACTAGGGAATGAGCAGTTCTTC
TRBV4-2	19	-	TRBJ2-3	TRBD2	CASSQERTSGGTSTDTQYF	TGTGCCAGCAGCCAAGAGAGGACTAGCGGAGGGACTAGCACAGATACGCAGTATTTT
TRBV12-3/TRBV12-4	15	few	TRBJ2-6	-	CASSLRNTGANVLTF	TGTGCCAGCAGTTTAAGAAACACCGGGGCCAACGTCCTGACTTTC
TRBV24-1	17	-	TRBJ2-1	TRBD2	CATSDPGLAGGLDEQFF	TGTGCCACCAGTGACCCGGGACTAGCGGGAGGCCTTGATGAGCAGTTCTTC
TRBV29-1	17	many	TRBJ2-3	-	CSVEDPMVLASTDTQYF	TGCAGCGTTGAAGATCCAATGGTCCTAGCGAGCACAGATACGCAGTATTTT